The 8 T cell receptor beta chains given below trace back to one sample, sequenced in a study of regulatory T cells in long-lasting Graves disease. The time point is: persistent/refractory GD, antithyroid drugs over 5 years with positive TRAb. Preparation of the TCR library used RNA extracted from PBMCs. Construction of the TCR beta libraries employed iRepertoire HTBI primers in conjunction with Arm-PCR of CDR3 regions. TCRdb reprocessed the multiplex PCR reads via MiXCR and lists one record per CDR3 protein. The data show about 400,000 distinct CDR3 sequences, 20% seen once. The starting material was peripheral blood mononuclear cells (PBMCs), obtained when the disease was refractory, from a patient treated with antithyroid drugs. The source is a female donor with Graves disease.

This chain uses TRBV6-2 or TRBV6-3 with TRBJ1-5, with D maybe TRBD1 (5 bases). The CDR3 sequence is 17 residues long. V lost 5 bases to trimming and J lost 0 bases, with 17 bases between them. CDR1 and CDR2 (germline): MNHEY, SVGEGT. The CDR3 DNA reads TGTGCCAGCAGTGATGGGGCGGCTGAAAGTAGCAATCAGCCCCAGCATTTT. Its translation: CASSDGAAESSNQPQHF.

Ten or more counts support this clonotype. The chain links TRBV15 to TRBJ1-1; D remains unclear. The V gene lost 9 bases and the J gene lost 2 bases, with 13 bases spanning the gap. This CDR3 contains 13 residues. The V gene's germline CDR1 is LNHNV and CDR2 YYDKDF (reference sequence). CDR3 coding DNA: TGTGCCACAATGATAGGGTCCAACACTGAAGCTTTCTTT. Protein: CATMIGSNTEAFF.

The genes are TRBV5-1 and TRBJ1-1; 11 bases line up with TRBD1. Per germline, CDR1 SGHRS and CDR2 YFSETQ. This CDR3 is built from 16 residues. Trimming cost V 2 bases and J 2 bases; bases outside gene matches: 5. CDR3 coding DNA: TGCGCCAGCAGCTTTGGACAGGGGGCAGGTAACACTGAAGCTTTCTTT. Protein sequence: CASSFGQGAGNTEAFF.

This rearrangement joins TRBV15 to TRBJ2-2; D uncertain. Trimming took 9 bases from V and 0 from J, leaving 14 bases between them. The CDR3 is 15 residues long. Germline loops: CDR1 LNHNV, CDR2 YYDKDF (reference sequence). The CDR3 coding sequence is TGTGCCACGTCTTCGCGGATCGCGAACACCGGGGAGCTGTTTTTT. Encoded protein: CATSSRIANTGELFF. The full variable domain, with the rest looked up from reference TRBV15 and TRBJ2-2, is DAMVIQNPRYQVTQFGKPVTLSCSQTLNHNVMYWYQQKSSQAPKLLFHYYDKDFNNEADTPDNFQSRRPNTSFCFLDIRSPGLGDTAMYLCATSSRIANTGELFFGEGSRLTVL.

This chain links TRBV7-9 with TRBJ2-7; the D gene is possibly TRBD1 (5 bases). Trimming stripped 1 base from V and 0 bases from J, with 10 bases between. The CDR3 has 15 residues. Germline CDR1 and CDR2: SEHNR and FQNEAQ (reference sequence). The CDR3 DNA follows: TGTGCCAGCAGCTTAGGTCACAGGCCCTCCTACGAGCAGTACTTC. This translates into CASSLGHRPSYEQYF.

In nucleotides, the CDR3 is TGTGCCAGCAGTTACGCTACAGGGGGCCCAGATACGCAGTATTTT. It translates to CASSYATGGPDTQYF. The chain carries TRBV6-2 or TRBV6-3 and TRBJ2-3; 9 bases fit TRBD1. Germline CDR1 MNHEY, CDR2 SVGEGT. This CDR3 region has 15 residues. V trimming: 2 bases; J trimming: 4 bases; junction bases outside the gene matches: 4.

This sequence joins TRBV27 and TRBJ2-2, with 8 bases lining up with TRBD2. Germline-derived CDR1 and CDR2 are MNHEY and SMNVEV (reference sequence). The CDR3 has 15 amino acids. The junction had 5 bases not matched to a gene; V was cut back by 6 bases and J by 2 bases. The CDR3 spells CASSHGTSNTGELFF. CDR3 DNA sequence: TGTGCCAGCAGCCACGGGACTAGTAACACCGGGGAGCTGTTTTTT.

This clonotype was counted only a few times. The chain employs TRBV6-1 and TRBJ2-7; TRBD2 matches at 8 bases. Trimming cost V 7 bases and J 2 bases; bases outside gene matches: 10. This CDR3 is 15 amino acids long. The germline V gene encodes CDR1 MNHNS and CDR2 SASEGT. The DNA for the CDR3 is TGTGCCAGCACCCAATCCGGGACTAGAGCCTACGAGCAGTACTTC. The encoded protein is CASTQSGTRAYEQYF.